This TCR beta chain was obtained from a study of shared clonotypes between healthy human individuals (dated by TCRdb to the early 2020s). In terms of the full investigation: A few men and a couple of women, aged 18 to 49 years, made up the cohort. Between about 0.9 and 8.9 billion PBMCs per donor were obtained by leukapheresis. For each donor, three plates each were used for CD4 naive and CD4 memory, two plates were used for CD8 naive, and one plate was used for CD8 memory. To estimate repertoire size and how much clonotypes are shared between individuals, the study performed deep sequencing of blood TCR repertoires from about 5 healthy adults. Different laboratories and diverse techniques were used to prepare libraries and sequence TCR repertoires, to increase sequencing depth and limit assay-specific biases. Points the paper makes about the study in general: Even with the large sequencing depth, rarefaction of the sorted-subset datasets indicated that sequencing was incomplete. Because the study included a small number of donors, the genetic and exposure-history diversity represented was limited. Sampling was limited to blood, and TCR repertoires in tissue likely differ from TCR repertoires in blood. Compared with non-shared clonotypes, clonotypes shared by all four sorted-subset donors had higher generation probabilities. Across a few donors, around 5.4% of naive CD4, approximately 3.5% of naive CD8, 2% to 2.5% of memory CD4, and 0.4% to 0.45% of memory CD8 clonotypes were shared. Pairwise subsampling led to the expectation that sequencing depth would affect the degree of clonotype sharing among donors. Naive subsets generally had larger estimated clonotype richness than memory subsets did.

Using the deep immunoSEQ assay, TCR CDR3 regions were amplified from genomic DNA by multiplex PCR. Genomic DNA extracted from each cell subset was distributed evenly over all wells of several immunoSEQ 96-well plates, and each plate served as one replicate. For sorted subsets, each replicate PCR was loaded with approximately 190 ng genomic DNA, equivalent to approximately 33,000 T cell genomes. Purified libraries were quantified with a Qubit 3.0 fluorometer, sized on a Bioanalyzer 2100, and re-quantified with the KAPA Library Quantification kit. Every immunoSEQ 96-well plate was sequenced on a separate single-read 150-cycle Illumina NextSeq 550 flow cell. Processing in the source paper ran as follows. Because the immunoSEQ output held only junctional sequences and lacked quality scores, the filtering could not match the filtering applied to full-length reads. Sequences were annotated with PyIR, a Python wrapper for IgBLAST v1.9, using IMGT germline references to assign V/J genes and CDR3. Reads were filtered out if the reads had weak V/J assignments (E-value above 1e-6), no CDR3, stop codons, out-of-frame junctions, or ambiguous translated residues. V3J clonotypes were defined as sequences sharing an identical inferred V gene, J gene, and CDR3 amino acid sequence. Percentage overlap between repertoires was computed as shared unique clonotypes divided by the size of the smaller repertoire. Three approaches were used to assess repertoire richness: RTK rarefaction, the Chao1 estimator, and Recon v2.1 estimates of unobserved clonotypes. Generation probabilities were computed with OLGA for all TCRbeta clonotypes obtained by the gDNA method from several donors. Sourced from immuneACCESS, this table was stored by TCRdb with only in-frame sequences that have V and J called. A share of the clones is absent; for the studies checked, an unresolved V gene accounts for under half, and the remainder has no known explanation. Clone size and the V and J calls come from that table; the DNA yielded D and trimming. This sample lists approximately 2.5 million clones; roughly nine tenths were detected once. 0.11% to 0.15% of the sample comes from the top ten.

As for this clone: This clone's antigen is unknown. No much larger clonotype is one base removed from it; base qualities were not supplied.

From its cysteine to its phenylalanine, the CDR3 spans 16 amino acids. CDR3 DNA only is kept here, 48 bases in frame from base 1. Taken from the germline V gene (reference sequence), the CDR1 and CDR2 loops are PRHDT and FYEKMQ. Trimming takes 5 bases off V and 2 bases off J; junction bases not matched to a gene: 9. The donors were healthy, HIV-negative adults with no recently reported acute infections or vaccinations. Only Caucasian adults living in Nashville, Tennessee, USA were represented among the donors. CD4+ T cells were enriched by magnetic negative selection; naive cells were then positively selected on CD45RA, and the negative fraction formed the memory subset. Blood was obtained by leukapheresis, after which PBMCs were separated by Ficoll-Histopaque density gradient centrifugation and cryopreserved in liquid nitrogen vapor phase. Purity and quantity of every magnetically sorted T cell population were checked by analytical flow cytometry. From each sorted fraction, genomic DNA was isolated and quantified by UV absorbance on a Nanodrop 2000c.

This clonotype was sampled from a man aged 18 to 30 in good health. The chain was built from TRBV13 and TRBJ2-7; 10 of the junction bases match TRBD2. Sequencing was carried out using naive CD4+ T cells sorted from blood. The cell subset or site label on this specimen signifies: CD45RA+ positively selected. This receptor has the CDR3 CASSNDGTSEAYEQYF. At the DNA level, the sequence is TGTGCCAGCAGCAACGACGGGACTAGCGAGGCCTACGAGCAGTACTTC.